This T cell receptor (beta chain) was observed in a study of shared T cell receptors in the human thymus. J lost 4 bases, V lost 4 bases, and 8 bases had no gene match. Germline V gives CDR1 SQVTM, CDR2 ANQGSEA. The CDR3 is made up of 15 amino acids. Method: immunoSEQ multiplex PCR; TCRdb's copy keeps in-frame clones and lacks some. The sample comprises about 660,000 clones, roughly 90% of which are singletons, and about 0.01% rests with the top ten. A further study also used this sample, focusing on human thymus T cells. According to that study: There appeared to be biased usage of V and J genes in thymic and blood repertoires.

The source is a boy in the first two years of life with a congenital heart defect. The sequenced material came from thymocytes. V usage is TRBV29-1 and J usage is TRBJ1-5, with 9 bases aligning to TRBD1. In nucleotides, the CDR3 is TGCAGCGTTGGATGGGACAGGGATTTTAATCAGCCCCAGCATTTT. This sequence encodes CSVGWDRDFNQPQHF.